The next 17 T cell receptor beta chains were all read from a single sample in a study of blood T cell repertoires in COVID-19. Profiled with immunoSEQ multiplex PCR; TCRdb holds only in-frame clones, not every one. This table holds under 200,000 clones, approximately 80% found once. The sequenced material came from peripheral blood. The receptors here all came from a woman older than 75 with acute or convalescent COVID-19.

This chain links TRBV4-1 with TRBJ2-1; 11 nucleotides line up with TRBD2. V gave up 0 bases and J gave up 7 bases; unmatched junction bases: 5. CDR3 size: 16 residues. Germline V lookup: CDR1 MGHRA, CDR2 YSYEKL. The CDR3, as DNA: TGCGCCAGCAGCCAAGATTCACTAGCGGGAGTGAATGAGCAGTTCTTC. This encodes CASSQDSLAGVNEQFF.

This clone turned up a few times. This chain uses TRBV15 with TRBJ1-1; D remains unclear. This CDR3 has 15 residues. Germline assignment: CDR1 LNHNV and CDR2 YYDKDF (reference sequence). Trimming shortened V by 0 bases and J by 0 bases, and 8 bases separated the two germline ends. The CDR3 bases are TGTGCCACCAGCAGAGATCGAGGGATGAACACTGAAGCTTTCTTT. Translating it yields CATSRDRGMNTEAFF.

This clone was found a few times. The CDR3 DNA reads as TGCGCCAGCAGCCATCAAACACTCCGGGACAGGGGTTCGGGGGACACCGGGGAGCTGTTTTTT. As protein: CASSHQTLRDRGSGDTGELFF. This rearrangement joins TRBV4-1 to TRBJ2-2; 10 nucleotides line up with TRBD1. V shed 3 bases and J 3 bases; nucleotides not matched to a gene: 19. Germline-derived CDR1 and CDR2 are MGHRA and YSYEKL. The CDR3 has 21 amino acids.

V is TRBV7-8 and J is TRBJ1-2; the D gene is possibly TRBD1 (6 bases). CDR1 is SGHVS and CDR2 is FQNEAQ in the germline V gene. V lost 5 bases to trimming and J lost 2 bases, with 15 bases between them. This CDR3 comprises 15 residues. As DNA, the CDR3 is TGTGCCAGCAGCAGCTCAACAGGGTACAACTATGGCTACACCTTC. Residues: CASSSSTGYNYGYTF.

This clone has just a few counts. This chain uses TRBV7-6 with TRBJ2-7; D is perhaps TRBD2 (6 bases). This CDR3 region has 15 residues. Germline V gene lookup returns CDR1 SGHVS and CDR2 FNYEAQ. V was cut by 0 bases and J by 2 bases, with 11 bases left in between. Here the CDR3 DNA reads TGTGCCAGCAGCTTAGCGCATGGGGGGACCTACGAGCAGTACTTC. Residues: CASSLAHGGTYEQYF.

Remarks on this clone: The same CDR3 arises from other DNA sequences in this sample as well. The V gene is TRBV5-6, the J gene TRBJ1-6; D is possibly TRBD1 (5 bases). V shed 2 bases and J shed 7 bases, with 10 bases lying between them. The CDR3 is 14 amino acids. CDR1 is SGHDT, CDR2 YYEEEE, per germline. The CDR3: CASSFAGYNSPLHF. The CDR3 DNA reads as TGTGCCAGCAGCTTTGCAGGGTACAATTCACCCCTCCACTTT.

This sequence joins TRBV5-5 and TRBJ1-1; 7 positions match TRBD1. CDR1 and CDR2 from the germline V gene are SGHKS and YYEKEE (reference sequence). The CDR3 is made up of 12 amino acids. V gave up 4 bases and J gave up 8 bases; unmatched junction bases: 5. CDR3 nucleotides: TGTGCCAGCAGCCCTTGGACAGGAGAAGCTTTCTTT. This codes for CASSPWTGEAFF. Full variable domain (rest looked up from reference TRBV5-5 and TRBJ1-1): DAGVTQSPTHLIKTRGQQVTLRCSPISGHKSVSWYQQVLGQGPQFIFQYYEKEERGRGNFPDRFSARQFPNYSSELNVNALLLGDSALYLCASSPWTGEAFFGQGTRLTVV.

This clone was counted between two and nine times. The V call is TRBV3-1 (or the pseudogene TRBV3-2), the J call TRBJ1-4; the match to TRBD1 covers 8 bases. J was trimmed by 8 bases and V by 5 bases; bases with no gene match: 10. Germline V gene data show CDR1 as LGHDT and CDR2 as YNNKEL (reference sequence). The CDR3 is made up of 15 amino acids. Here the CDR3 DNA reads TGTGCCAGCAGCTTATGGGGACAGGAGCGAGAAAAACTGTTTTTT. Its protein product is CASSLWGQEREKLFF.

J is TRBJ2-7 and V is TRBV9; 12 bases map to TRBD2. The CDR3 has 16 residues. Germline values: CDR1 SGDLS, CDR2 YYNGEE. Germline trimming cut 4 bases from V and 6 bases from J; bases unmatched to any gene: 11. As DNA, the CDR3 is TGTGCCAGCAGCCCCCGACTAGCGGGAGACAGGAGCGAGCAGTACTTC. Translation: CASSPRLAGDRSEQYF.

The chain's CDR3 is CASSTNSYLSGANVLTF. The CDR3, as DNA: TGTGCCAGCAGCACAAACAGTTACCTCTCTGGGGCCAACGTCCTGACTTTC. V usage is TRBV7-9 and J usage is TRBJ2-6; D is uncertain. The CDR3 has 17 residues. Trimming cost V 5 bases and J 0 bases, with 14 bases left between them. Germline CDR1 SEHNR, CDR2 FQNEAQ (reference sequence).

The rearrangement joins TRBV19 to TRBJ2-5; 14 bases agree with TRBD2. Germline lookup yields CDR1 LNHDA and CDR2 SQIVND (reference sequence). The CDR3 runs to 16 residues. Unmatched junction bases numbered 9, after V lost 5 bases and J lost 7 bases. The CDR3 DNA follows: TGTGCCAGTAGTCCCCAGACTAGCGGGGGGGCCGCGACCCAGTACTTC. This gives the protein CASSPQTSGGAATQYF. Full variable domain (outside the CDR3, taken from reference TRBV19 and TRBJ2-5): DGGITQSPKYLFRKEGQNVTLSCEQNLNHDAMYWYRQDPGQGLRLIYYSQIVNDFQKGDIAEGYSVSREKKESFPLTVTSAQKNPTAFYLCASSPQTSGGAATQYFGPGTRLLVL.

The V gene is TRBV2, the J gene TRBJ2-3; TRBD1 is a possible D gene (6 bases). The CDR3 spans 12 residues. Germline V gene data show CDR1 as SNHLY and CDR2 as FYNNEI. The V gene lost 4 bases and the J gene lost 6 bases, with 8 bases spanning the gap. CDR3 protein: CASSVRGDTQYF. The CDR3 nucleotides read TGTGCCAGCAGTGTGAGGGGGGATACGCAGTATTTT.

The CDR3 DNA reads as TGTGCCAGCAGTTTAGGGAGCTCCTACGAGCAGTACTTC. It encodes CASSLGSSYEQYF. This rearrangement joins TRBV12-3 or TRBV12-4 to TRBJ2-7; D gene ambiguous. V was clipped by 1 base and J by 0 bases, with 4 bases between them. This CDR3 spans 13 amino acids.

The CDR3 coding sequence is TGTGCCAGCAGCCAGGGCAGGGATTCTGGAAACACCATATATTTT. Translation gives CASSQGRDSGNTIYF. This rearrangement joins TRBV3-1 (or the pseudogene TRBV3-2) to TRBJ1-3; D is possibly TRBD1 (5 bases). The germline V gene has CDR1 LGHDT and CDR2 YNNKEL (reference sequence). The V end was cut by 3 bases, the J end by 1 base, with 10 bases between. The CDR3 runs 15 residues.

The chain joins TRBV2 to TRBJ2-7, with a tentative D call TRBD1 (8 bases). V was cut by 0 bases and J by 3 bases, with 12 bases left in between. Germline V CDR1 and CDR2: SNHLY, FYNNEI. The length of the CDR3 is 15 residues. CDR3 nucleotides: TGTGCCAGCAGTGAAGCGCACAGGGGGGGCTACGAGCAGTACTTC. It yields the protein CASSEAHRGGYEQYF.

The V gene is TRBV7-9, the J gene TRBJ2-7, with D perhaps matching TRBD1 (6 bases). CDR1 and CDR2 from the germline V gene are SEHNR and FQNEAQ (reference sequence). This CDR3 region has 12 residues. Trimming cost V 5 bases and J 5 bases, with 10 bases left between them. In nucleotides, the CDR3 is TGTGCCAGCAGCCCCCAGGGGAACGAGCAGTACTTC. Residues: CASSPQGNEQYF.

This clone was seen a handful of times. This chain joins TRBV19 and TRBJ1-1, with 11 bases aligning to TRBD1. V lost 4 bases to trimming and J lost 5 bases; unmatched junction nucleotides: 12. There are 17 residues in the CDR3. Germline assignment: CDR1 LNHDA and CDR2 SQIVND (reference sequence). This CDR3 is CASSKLGTGGEGTEAFF. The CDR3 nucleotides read TGTGCCAGTAGTAAACTCGGGACAGGGGGAGAGGGGACTGAAGCTTTCTTT.